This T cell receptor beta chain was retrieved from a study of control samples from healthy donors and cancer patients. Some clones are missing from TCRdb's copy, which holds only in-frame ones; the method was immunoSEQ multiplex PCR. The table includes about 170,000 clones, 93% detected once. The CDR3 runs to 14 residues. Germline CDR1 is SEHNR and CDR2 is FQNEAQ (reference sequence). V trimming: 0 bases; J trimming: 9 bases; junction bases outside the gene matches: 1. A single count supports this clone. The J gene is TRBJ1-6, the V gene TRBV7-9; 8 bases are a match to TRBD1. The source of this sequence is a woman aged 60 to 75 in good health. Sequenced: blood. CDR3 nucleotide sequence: TGTGCCAGCAGCTTAGCGGACAGGGCTTCACCCCTCCACTTT. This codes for CASSLADRASPLHF.